The T cell receptor beta chain described here comes from a study of technical replicates of blood from several donors. The CDR3 length is 14 residues. V was pared by 2 bases and J by 7 bases, with 6 bases of the junction left unmatched. Germline CDR1 and CDR2: MGHDK and SYGVNS. Produced via immunoSEQ multiplex PCR; TCRdb's table is partial and in-frame only. Of 35,000 to 50,000 clones listed, around 96% are singletons. This chain connects TRBV25-1 to TRBJ2-7; 9 bases align to TRBD1. Sequencing was performed on T cells isolated from PBMCs. This clonotype was sampled from a human donor in good health. The CDR3 here is CASSETGGAGEQYF. CDR3 in DNA: TGTGCCAGCAGTGAAACAGGGGGCGCGGGTGAGCAGTACTTC.